The 3 T cell receptor beta chains below all came from one sample that was sequenced in a study of blood T cells in healthy people across ages. Sample-barcoded 5' priming and a J-beta primer mix drove a second PCR of roughly 6 to 12 cycles. TCRdb called the 5' RACE reads again in MiXCR, with one record for every CDR3 protein. Of some 900,000 distinct CDR3 sequences in the sample, 25% to 30% were seen once. The sample consisted of blood. The receptors here all came from an elderly woman in good health.

The chain combines TRBV6-5 with TRBJ2-7; TRBD1 matches at 7 bases. Germline lookup yields CDR1 MNHEY and CDR2 SVGAGI. V gave up 4 bases and J gave up 0 bases; unmatched junction bases: 6. This CDR3 has 15 amino acids. The CDR3 sequence: CASSSPGQSSYEQYF. The CDR3 DNA is TGTGCCAGCAGTTCGCCGGGACAGAGCTCCTACGAGCAGTACTTC.

There are a few counts of this clonotype. This sequence joins TRBV2 and TRBJ1-1, with D uncertain. This CDR3 contains 15 residues. V was clipped by 1 base and J by 4 bases, with 13 bases between them. Germline V gene lookup returns CDR1 SNHLY and CDR2 FYNNEI. The CDR3 loop reads CASSEGVGFGTEAFF. The CDR3, as DNA: TGTGCCAGCAGTGAAGGTGTAGGGTTTGGCACTGAAGCTTTCTTT.

This clonotype was seen repeatedly, ten times or more. V is TRBV27 and J is TRBJ2-3, with TRBD1 as a possible D gene (5 bases). This CDR3 has 13 amino acids. Trimming took 2 bases from V and 9 from J, leaving 12 bases between them. Germline CDR1 MNHEY, CDR2 SMNVEV (reference sequence). CDR3 sequence: CASSLALGQTQYF. CDR3 nucleotide sequence: TGTGCCAGCAGTTTAGCCCTGGGGCAGACGCAGTATTTT.